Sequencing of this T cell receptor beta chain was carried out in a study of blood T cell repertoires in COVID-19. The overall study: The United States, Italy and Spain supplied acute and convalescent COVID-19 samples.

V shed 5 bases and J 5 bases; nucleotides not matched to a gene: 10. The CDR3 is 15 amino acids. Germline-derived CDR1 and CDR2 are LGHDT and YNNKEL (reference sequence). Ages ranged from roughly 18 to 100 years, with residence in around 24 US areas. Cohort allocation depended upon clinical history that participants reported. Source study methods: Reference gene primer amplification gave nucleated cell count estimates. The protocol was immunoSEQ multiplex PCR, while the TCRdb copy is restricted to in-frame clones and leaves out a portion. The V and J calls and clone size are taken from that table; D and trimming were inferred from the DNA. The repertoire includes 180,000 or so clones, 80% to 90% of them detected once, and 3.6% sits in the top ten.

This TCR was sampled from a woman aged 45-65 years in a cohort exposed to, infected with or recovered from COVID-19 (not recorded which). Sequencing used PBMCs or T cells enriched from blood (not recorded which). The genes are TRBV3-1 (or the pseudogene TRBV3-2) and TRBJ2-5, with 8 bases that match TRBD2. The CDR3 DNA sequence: TGTGCCAGCAGCTCATCCGGGGGGGCCAGGGAGACCCAGTACTTC. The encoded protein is CASSSSGGARETQYF.